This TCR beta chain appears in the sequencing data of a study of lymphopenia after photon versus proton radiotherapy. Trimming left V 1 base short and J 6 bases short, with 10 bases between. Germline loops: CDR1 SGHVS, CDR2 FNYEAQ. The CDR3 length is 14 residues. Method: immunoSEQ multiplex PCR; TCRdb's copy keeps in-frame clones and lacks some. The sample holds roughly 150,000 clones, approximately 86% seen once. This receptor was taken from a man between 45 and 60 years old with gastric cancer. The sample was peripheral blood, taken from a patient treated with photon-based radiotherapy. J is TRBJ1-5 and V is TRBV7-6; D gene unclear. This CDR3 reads CASSLGGETQPQHF. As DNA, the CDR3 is TGTGCCAGCAGCTTAGGGGGAGAAACTCAGCCCCAGCATTTT.